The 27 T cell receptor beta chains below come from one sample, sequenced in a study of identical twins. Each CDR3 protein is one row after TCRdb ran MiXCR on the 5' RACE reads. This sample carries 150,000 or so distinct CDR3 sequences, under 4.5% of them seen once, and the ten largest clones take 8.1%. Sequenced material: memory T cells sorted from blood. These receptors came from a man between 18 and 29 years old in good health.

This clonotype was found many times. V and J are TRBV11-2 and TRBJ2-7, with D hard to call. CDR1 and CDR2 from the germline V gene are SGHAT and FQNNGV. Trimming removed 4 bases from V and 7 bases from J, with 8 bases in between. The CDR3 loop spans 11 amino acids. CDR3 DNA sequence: TGTGCCAGCAGCTCTCATACGGAGCAGTACGTC. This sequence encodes CASSSHTEQYV.

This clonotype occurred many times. CDR3 residues: CASSLTEPQHF. The CDR3 DNA follows: TGTGCCAGCAGTTTGACCGAGCCCCAGCATTTT. The chain has TRBV12-3 or TRBV12-4 and TRBJ1-5; D gene ambiguous. The CDR3 is 11 residues long. The V gene lost 3 bases and the J gene lost 8 bases, with 5 bases spanning the gap.

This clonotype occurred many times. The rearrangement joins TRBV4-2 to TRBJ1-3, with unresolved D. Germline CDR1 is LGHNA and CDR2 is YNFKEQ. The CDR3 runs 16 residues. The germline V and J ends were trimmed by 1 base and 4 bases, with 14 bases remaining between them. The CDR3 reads CASSQGRDHLGNTIYF. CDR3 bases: TGTGCCAGCAGCCAAGGACGGGATCACCTGGGAAACACCATATATTTT.

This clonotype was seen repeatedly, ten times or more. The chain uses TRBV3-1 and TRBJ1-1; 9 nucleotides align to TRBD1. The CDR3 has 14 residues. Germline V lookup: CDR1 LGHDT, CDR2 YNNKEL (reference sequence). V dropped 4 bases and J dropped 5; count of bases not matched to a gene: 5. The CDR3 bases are TGTGCCAGCAGCCCCCGGGACAGGGAAACTGAAGCTTTCTTT. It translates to CASSPRDRETEAFF.

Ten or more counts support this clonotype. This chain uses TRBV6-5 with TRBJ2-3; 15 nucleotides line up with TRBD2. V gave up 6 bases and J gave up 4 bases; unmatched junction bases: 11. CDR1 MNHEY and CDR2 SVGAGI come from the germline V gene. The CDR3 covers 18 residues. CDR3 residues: CASRHWTSGRASADTQYF. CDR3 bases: TGTGCCAGCAGGCACTGGACTAGCGGGAGGGCTTCAGCAGATACGCAGTATTTT.

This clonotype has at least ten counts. CDR3 bases: TGTGCCAGCGGGAGGCGGCGAGAGACCCAGTACTTC. This gives the protein CASGRRRETQYF. The V gene is TRBV2, the J gene TRBJ2-5, with TRBD2 as a possible D gene (6 bases). The CDR3 contains 12 residues. Trimming removed 8 bases from V and 4 bases from J, with 11 bases in between. In germline, CDR1 is SNHLY, CDR2 FYNNEI.

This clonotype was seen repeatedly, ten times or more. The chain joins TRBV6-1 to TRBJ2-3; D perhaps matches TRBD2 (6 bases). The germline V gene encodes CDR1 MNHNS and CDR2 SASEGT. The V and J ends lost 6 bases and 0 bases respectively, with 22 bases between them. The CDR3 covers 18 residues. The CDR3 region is CASSPSPVPGLSTDTQYF. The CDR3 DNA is TGTGCCAGCAGCCCCTCTCCAGTCCCGGGACTTAGCACAGATACGCAGTATTTT.

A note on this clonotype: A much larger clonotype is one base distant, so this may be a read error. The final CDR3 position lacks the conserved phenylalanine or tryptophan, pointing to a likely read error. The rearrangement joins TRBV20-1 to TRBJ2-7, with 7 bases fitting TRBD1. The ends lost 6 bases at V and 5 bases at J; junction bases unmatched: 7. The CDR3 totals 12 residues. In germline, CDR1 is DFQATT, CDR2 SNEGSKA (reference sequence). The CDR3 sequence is CSARTGVHEQYL. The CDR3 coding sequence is TGCAGTGCCCGGACAGGCGTCCACGAGCAGTACCTC.

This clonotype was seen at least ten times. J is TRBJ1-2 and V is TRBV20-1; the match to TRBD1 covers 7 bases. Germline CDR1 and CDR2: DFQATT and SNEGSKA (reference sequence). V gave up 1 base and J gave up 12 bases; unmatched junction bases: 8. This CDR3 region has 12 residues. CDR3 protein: CSARVRQGPHTF. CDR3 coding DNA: TGCAGTGCTAGAGTACGACAGGGTCCCCACACCTTC.

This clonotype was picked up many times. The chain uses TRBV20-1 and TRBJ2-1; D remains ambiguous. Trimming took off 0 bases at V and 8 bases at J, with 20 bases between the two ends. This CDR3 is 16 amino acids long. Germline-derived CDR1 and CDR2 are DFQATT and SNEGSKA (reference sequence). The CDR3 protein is CSARDWSLSPIDEQFF. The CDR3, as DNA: TGCAGTGCTAGAGATTGGAGCCTGAGTCCGATTGATGAGCAGTTCTTC.

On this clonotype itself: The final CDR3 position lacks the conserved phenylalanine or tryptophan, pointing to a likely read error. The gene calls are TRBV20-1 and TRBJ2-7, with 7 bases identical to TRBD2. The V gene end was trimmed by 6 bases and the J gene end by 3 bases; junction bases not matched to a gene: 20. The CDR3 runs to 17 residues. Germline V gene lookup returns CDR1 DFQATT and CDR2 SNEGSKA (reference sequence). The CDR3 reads CSAIQTLASTSFYEQYL. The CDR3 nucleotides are TGCAGTGCGATCCAAACACTAGCGTCTACAAGCTTCTACGAGCAGTACTTG.

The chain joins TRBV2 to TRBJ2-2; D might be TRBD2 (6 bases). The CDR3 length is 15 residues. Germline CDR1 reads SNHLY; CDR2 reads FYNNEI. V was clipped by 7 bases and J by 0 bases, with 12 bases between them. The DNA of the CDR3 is TGTGCCAGCAATCAGGAGGGCCCGAACACCGGGGAGCTGTTTTTT. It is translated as CASNQEGPNTGELFF.

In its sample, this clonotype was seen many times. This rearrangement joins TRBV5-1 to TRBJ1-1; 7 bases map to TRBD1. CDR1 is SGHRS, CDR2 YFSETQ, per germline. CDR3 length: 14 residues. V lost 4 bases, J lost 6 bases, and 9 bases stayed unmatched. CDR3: CASSADRALAEAFF. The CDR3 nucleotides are TGCGCCAGCAGCGCTGACAGGGCCCTCGCTGAAGCTTTCTTT.

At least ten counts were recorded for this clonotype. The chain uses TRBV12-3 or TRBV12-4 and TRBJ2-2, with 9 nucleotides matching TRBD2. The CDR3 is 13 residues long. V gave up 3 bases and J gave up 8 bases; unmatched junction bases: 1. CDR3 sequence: CASSFAGGGELFF. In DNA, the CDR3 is TGTGCCAGCAGTTTCGCGGGAGGGGGGGAGCTGTTTTTT.

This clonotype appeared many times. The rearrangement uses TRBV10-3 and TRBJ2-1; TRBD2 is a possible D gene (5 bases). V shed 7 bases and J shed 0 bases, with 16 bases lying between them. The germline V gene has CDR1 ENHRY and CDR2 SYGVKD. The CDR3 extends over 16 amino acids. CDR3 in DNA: TGTGCCATCACCGGACTGGAAAGTAGCTCCTACAATGAGCAGTTCTTC. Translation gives CAITGLESSSYNEQFF.

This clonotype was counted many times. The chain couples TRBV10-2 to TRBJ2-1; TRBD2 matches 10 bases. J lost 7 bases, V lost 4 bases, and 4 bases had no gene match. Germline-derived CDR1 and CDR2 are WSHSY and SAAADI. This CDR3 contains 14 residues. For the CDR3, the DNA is TGCGCCAGCAGTGTGCTAGCGGGAGTGAATGAGCAGTTCTTC. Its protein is CASSVLAGVNEQFF.

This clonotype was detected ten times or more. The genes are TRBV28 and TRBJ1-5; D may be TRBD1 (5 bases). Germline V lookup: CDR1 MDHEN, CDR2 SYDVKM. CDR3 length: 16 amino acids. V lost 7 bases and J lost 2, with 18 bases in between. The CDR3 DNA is TGTGCCAGCACCCTAGCATGGCAGGGCGGCAATCAGCCCCAGCATTTT. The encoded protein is CASTLAWQGGNQPQHF.

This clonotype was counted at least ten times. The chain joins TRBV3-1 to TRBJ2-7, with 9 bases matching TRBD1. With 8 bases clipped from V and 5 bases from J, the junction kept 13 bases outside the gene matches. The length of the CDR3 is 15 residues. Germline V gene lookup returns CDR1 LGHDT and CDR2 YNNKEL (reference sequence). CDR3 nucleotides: TGTGCCAGCGGGACAGGGCGGCCCTGGAGTCACGAGCAGTACTTC. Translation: CASGTGRPWSHEQYF.

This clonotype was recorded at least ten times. For the CDR3, the DNA is TGTGCCACCAGGGATAATAAGGGTAATCAGCCCCAGCATTTT. Translating it yields CATRDNKGNQPQHF. The gene calls are TRBV24-1 and TRBJ1-5; no clear D. Trimming left V 7 bases short and J 4 bases short, with 13 bases between. Germline assignment: CDR1 KGHDR and CDR2 SFDVKD. The CDR3 spans 14 residues.

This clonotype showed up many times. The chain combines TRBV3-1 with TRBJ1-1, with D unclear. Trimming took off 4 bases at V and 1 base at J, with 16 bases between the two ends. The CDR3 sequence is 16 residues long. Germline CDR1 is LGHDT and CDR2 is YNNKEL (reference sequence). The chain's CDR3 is CASSPPGSTPNTEAFF. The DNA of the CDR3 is TGTGCCAGCAGCCCCCCGGGGTCAACCCCGAACACTGAAGCTTTCTTT.

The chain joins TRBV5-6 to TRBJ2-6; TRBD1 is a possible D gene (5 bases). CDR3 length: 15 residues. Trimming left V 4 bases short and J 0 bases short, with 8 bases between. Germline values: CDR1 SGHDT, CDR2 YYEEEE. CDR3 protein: CASSRQNSGANVLTF. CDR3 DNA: TGTGCCAGCAGCCGACAGAACTCTGGGGCCAACGTCCTGACTTTC.

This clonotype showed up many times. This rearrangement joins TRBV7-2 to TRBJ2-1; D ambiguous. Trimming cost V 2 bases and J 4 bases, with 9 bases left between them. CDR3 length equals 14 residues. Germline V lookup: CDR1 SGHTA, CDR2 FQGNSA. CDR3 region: CASSLSSDYNEQFF. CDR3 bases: TGTGCCAGCAGCTTAAGTTCGGATTACAATGAGCAGTTCTTC.

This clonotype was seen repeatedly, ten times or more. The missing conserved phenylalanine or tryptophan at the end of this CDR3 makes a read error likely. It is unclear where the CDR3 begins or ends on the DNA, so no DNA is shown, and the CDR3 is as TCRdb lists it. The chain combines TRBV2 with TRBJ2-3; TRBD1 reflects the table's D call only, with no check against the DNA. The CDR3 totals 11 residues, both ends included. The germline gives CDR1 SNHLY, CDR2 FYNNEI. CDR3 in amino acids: CASSGDRGEHP.

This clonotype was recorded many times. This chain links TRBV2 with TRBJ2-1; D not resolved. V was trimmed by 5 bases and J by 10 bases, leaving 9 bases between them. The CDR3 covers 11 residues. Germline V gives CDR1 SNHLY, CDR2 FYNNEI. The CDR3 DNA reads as TGTGCCAGCAGTAAGGGAAGGGAGCAGTTCTTC. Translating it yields CASSKGREQFF.

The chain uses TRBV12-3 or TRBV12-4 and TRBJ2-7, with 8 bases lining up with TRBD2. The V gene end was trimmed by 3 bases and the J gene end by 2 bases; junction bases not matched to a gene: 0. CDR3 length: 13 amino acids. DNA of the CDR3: TGTGCCAGCAGTTTCGGGGGGGCCTACGAGCAGTACTTC. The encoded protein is CASSFGGAYEQYF.

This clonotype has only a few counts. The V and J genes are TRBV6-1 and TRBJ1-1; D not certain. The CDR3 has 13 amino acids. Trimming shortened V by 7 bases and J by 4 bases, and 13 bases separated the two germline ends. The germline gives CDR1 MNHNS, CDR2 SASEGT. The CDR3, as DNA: TGTGCCAGCATTCGGGTAGGGTCCACTGAAGCTTTCTTT. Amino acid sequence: CASIRVGSTEAFF.

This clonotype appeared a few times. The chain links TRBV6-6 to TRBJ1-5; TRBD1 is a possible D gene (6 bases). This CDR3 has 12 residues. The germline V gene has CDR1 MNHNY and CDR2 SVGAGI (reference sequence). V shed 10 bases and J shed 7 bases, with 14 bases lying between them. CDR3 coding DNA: TGTGCCATATCGGGGGCTAAACAGCCCCAGCATTTT. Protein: CAISGAKQPQHF.